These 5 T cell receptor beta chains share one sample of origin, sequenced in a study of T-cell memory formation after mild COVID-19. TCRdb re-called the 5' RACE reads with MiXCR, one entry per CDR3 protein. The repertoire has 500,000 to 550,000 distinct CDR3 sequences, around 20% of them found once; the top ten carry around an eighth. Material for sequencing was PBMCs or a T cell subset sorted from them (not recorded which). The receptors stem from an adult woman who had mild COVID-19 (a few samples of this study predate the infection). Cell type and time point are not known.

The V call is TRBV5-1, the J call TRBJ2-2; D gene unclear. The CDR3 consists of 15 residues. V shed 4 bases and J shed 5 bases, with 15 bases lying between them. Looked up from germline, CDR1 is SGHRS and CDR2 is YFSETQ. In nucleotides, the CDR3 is TGCGCCAGCAGCCCCGGACCTACCGAAACCGGGGAGCTGTTTTTT. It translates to CASSPGPTETGELFF. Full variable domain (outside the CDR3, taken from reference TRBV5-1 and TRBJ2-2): KAGVTQTPRYLIKTRGQQVTLSCSPISGHRSVSWYQQTPGQGLQFLFEYFSETQRNKGNFPGRFSGRQFSNSRSEMNVSTLELGDSALYLCASSPGPTETGELFFGEGSRLTVL.

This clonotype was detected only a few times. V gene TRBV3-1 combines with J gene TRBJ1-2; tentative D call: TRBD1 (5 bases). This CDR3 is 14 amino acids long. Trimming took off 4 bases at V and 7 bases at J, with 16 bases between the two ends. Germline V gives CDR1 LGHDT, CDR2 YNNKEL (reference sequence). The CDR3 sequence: CASSPYATEVGYTF. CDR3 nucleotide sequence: TGTGCCAGCAGCCCATACGCGACAGAGGTTGGCTACACCTTC.

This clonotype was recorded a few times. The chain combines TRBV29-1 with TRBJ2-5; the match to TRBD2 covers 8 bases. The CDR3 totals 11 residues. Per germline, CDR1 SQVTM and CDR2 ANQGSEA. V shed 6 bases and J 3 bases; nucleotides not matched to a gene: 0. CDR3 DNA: TGCAGCGTAGCGGGAGAAGAGACCCAGTACTTC. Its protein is CSVAGEETQYF.

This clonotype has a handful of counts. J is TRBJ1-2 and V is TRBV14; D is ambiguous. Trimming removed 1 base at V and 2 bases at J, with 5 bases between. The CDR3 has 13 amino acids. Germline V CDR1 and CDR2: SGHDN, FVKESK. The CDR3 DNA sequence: TGTGCCAGCAGCCAAGTGGCCAACTATGGCTACACCTTC. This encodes CASSQVANYGYTF.

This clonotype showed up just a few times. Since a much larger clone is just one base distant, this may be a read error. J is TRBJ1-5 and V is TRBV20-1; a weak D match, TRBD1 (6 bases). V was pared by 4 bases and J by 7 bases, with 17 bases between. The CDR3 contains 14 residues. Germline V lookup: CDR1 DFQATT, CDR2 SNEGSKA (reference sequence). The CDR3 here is CSATAQGPKQPQHF. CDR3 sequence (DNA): TGCAGTGCTACCGCGCAGGGGCCGAAGCAGCCCCAGCATTTT.